This T cell receptor (beta chain) appears in the sequencing data of a study of cytomegalovirus exposure and HLA in healthy donors. V shed 0 bases and J shed 2 bases, with 13 bases lying between them. The CDR3 sequence is 16 residues long. From germline, CDR1 is MGHDK and CDR2 SYGVNS. This clone was detected only a few times. Its cognate antigen is unknown. Study-wide findings and caveats: In a later analysis, parvovirus B19, influenza, CMV and Epstein-Barr virus appeared linked to several top co-occurrence clusters.

PCR involved 60 Vbeta and 13 Jbeta primers. Method: immunoSEQ multiplex PCR; TCRdb's copy keeps in-frame clones and lacks some. The repertoire includes 200,000 or so clones, about 79% of them detected once, and 0.098% sits in the top ten. The clonotype comes from a boy aged 2 to 10 in good health and CMV-seronegative. The J gene is TRBJ1-2, the V gene TRBV25-1; no definite D call. Specimen: PBMCs. The CDR3 protein is CASSEYYSRENYGYTF. DNA of the CDR3: TGTGCCAGCAGTGAATATTATAGCCGGGAGAACTATGGCTACACCTTC.